The rows below give T cell receptor beta chains drawn from one sample of a study of blood T cell repertoires in COVID-19. Here immunoSEQ multiplex PCR was the method, and the copy in TCRdb shows in-frame clones only, minus some. The table has about 55,000 clones, 83% seen once. Sequenced: peripheral blood. These receptors came from a woman aged 60-70 years with acute or convalescent COVID-19. The CDR3 runs from the conserved cysteine through the conserved F or W. The D gene is left open where the match is weak. Not all rows give a size; the values are once, few, many and, for expanded clones, a class.

d_gene | j_gene | v_gene | abundance | CDR3aa | CDR3nt
TRBD2 | TRBJ2-2 | TRBV7-2 | - | CASSLGSGTGAGELFF | TGTGCCAGCAGCTTAGGTAGCGGGACGGGTGCCGGGGAGCTGTTTTTT
- | TRBJ1-6 | TRBV27 | - | CASSSSLYNSPLHF | TGTGCCAGCAGTTCAAGCCTTTATAATTCACCCCTCCACTTT
- | TRBJ1-6 | TRBV5-4 | - | CASSRGTPSYNSPLHF | TGTGCCAGCAGCCGCGGAACCCCCTCCTATAATTCACCCCTCCACTTT
TRBD2 | TRBJ2-7 | TRBV18 | - | CASSRSGTSGYEQYF | TGTGCCAGCTCACGATCCGGGACTAGCGGCTACGAGCAGTACTTC
- | TRBJ1-2 | TRBV12-2 | - | CASRPRQYGYTF | TGTGCAAGTCGCCCACGACAGTATGGCTACACCTTC
TRBD1 | TRBJ1-3 | TRBV5-1 | - | CASSLGPGDSSGNTIYF | TGCGCCAGCAGCTTGGGGCCCGGGGACAGCTCTGGAAACACCATATATTTT
- | TRBJ2-2 | TRBV19 | - | CASSPRGSMELFF | TGTGCCAGTAGTCCACGGGGATCGATGGAGCTGTTTTTT
- | TRBJ1-2 | TRBV29-1 | - | CSVARDTESYGYTF | TGCAGCGTTGCAAGGGACACAGAAAGCTATGGCTACACCTTC
- | TRBJ2-7 | TRBV7-2 | once | CASSLVLSSYEQYF | TGTGCCAGCAGCTTAGTTCTGAGCTCCTACGAGCAGTACTTC
TRBD2 | TRBJ2-1 | TRBV10-3 | - | CAIRDSGGAKYNEQFF | TGTGCCATCAGAGATAGCGGGGGGGCAAAATACAATGAGCAGTTCTTC
- | TRBJ1-6 | TRBV21-1 | - | CASHQARTGFLNSPLHF | TGTGCCAGCCACCAGGCCCGGACAGGGTTCCTTAATTCACCCCTCCACTTT
- | TRBJ1-2 | TRBV12-3/TRBV12-4 | - | CASGSGYGYTF | TGTGCCAGCGGTTCCGGGTATGGCTACACCTTC
- | TRBJ1-6 | TRBV27 | - | CASSLRQGNSPLHF | TGTGCCAGCAGTTTAAGGCAGGGGAATTCACCCCTCCACTTT
- | TRBJ1-2 | TRBV5-1 | - | CASSLDFSDGYTF | TGCGCCAGCAGCTTGGATTTTTCTGATGGCTACACCTTC
TRBD1 | TRBJ1-2 | TRBV28 | - | CASSFGQGYGYTF | TGTGCCAGCAGTTTTGGACAGGGGTATGGCTACACCTTC
- | TRBJ2-2 | TRBV6-5 | - | CASTGLWRNTGELFF | TGTGCCAGCACGGGACTTTGGCGCAACACCGGGGAGCTGTTTTTT
TRBD1 | TRBJ2-3 | TRBV11-2 | - | CASSLYPQGTGTDTQYF | TGTGCCAGCAGCTTATATCCCCAGGGGACAGGAACGGATACGCAGTATTTT
- | TRBJ1-1 | TRBV29-1 | - | CSVVRELYTEAFF | TGCAGCGTTGTTCGGGAGTTGTACACTGAAGCTTTCTTT
- | TRBJ1-1 | TRBV5-6 | - | CASSLGLFGGTLNTEAFF | TGTGCCAGCAGCCTCGGACTTTTCGGGGGGACCCTGAACACTGAAGCTTTCTTT
TRBD1 | TRBJ1-6 | TRBV19 | - | CASSATGVDSPLHF | TGTGCCAGTAGTGCGACAGGGGTTGATTCACCCCTCCACTTT
- | TRBJ2-1 | TRBV7-3 | - | CASSTGQLDEQFF | TGTGCCAGCAGCACCGGACAGTTGGATGAGCAGTTCTTC
- | TRBJ2-3 | TRBV27 | - | CASRLNGPSRLGQYF | TGTGCCAGCAGACTAAACGGCCCCTCACGTTTGGGGCAGTATTTT
TRBD1 | TRBJ2-7 | TRBV5-8 | few | CASSLAMGQGAYEQYF | TGTGCCAGCAGCTTGGCCATGGGACAGGGGGCCTACGAGCAGTACTTC
- | TRBJ2-7 | TRBV15 | - | CATAVGTSYEQYF | TGTGCCACCGCTGTTGGCACCTCCTACGAGCAGTACTTC
- | TRBJ1-1 | TRBV19 | - | CASSIGNLANTEAFF | TGTGCCAGTAGTATCGGGAATTTGGCGAACACTGAAGCTTTCTTT
TRBD2 | TRBJ2-1 | TRBV29-1 | - | CSVDGLAGGAPSSYNEQFF | TGCAGCGTTGACGGACTAGCGGGGGGGGCCCCGAGCTCCTACAATGAGCAGTTCTTC
- | TRBJ1-1 | TRBV14 | - | CASSQGPTQNTEAFF | TGTGCCAGCAGCCAGGGCCCAACCCAGAACACTGAAGCTTTCTTT
- | TRBJ1-5 | TRBV24-1 | - | CATTLQGECNQPQHF | TGTGCCACCACCCTCCAGGGTGAGTGCAATCAGCCCCAGCATTTT
TRBD2 | TRBJ2-1 | TRBV24-1 | - | CATSTSSGRAYNEQFF | TGTGCCACCAGTACCTCTAGCGGGAGGGCCTACAATGAGCAGTTCTTC
- | TRBJ2-1 | TRBV19 | - | CASSVSGVNEQFF | TGTGCCAGTAGTGTGTCGGGGGTCAATGAGCAGTTCTTC
TRBD2 | TRBJ2-5 | TRBV6-6 | once | CASSLAGETQYF | TGTGCCAGCAGCCTAGCGGGGGAGACCCAGTACTTC
TRBD1 | TRBJ1-2 | TRBV4-1 | - | CASSQDQQGVGYTF | TGCGCCAGCAGCCAAGATCAACAGGGGGTGGGCTACACCTTC
- | TRBJ2-1 | TRBV21-1 | - | CASSKSVDKSSYNEQFF | TGTGCCAGCAGCAAATCGGTAGACAAGAGCTCCTACAATGAGCAGTTCTTC
- | TRBJ2-7 | TRBV28 | - | CASSPPRGAYEQYF | TGTGCCAGCAGTCCCCCGCGGGGCGCGTACGAGCAGTACTTC
TRBD1 | TRBJ1-2 | TRBV6-1 | - | CASSEWTGTYGYTF | TGTGCCAGCAGTGAATGGACAGGGACCTATGGCTACACCTTC
TRBD2 | TRBJ2-4 | TRBV30 | - | CAWSGGLAGLAKNIQYF | TGTGCCTGGAGTGGAGGACTAGCGGGACTAGCCAAAAACATTCAGTACTTC
- | TRBJ2-5 | TRBV7-2 | - | CASSPRDTQETQYF | TGTGCCAGCAGCCCCCGGGACACCCAAGAGACCCAGTACTTC
TRBD1 | TRBJ1-2 | TRBV5-1 | - | CASSTTPGQWSGYTF | TGCGCCAGCAGCACGACCCCGGGACAGTGGAGTGGCTACACCTTC